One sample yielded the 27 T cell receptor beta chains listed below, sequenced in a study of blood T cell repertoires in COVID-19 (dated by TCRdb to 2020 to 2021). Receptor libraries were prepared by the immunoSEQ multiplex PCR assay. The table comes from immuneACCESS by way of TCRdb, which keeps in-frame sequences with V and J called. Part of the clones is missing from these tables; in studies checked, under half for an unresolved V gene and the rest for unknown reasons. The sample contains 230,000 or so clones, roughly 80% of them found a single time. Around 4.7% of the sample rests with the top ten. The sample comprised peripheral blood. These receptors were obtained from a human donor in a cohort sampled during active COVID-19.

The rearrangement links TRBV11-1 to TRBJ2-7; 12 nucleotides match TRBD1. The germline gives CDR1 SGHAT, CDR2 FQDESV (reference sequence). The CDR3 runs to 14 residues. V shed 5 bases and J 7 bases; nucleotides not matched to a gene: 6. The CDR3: CASSQGQGAREQYF. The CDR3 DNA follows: TGTGCCAGCAGCCAGGGACAGGGGGCTCGAGAGCAGTACTTC. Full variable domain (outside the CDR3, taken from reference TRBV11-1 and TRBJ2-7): EAEVAQSPRYKITEKSQAVAFWCDPISGHATLYWYRQILGQGPELLVQFQDESVVDDSQLPKDRFSAERLKGVDSTLKIQPAELGDSAMYLCASSQGQGAREQYFGPGTRLTVT.

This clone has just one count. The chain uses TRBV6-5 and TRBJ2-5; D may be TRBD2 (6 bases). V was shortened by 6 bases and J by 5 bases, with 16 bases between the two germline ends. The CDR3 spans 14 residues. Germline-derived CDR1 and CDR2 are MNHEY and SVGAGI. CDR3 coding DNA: TGTGCCAGCAGGGAGAGCGGGCGAAGGGAGACCCAGTACTTC. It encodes CASRESGRRETQYF.

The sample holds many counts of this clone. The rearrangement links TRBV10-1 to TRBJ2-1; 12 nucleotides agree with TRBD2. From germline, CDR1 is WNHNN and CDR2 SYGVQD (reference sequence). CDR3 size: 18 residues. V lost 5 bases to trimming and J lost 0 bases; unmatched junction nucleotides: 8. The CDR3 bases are TGCGCCAGCAGTCCCGGGACTAGCGGGCCCAACTCCTACAATGAGCAGTTCTTC. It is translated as CASSPGTSGPNSYNEQFF.

This CDR3 reads CASSQEGGSGNTIYF. CDR3 bases: TGTGCCAGCAGCCAAGAAGGGGGCTCTGGAAACACCATATATTTT. The chain is built from TRBV14 and TRBJ1-3; maybe TRBD1 (6 bases). The V end lost 0 bases, the J end lost 0 bases, and 6 bases lay between the germline ends. The CDR3 covers 15 residues. Germline values: CDR1 SGHDN, CDR2 FVKESK.

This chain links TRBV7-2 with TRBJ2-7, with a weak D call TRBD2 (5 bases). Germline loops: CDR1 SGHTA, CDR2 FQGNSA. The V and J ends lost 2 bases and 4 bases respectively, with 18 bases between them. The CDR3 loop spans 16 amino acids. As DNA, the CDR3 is TGTGCCAGCAGCTTATATCCGGACTTCGGTCAATACGAGCAGTACTTC. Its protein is CASSLYPDFGQYEQYF.

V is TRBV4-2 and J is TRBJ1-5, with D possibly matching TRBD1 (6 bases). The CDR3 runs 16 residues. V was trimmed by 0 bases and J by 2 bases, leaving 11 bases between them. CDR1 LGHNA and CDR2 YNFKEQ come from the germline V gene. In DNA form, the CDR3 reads TGTGCCAGCAGCCAAGATGGGAGACAGGGCAATCAGCCCCAGCATTTT. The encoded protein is CASSQDGRQGNQPQHF.

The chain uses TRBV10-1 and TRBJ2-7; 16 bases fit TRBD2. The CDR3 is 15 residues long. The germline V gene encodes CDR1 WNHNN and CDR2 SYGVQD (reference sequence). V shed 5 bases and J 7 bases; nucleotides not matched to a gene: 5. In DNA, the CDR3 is TGCGCCAGCAGTAAAGGGACTAGCGGGAGGGGAGAGCAGTACTTC. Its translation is CASSKGTSGRGEQYF.

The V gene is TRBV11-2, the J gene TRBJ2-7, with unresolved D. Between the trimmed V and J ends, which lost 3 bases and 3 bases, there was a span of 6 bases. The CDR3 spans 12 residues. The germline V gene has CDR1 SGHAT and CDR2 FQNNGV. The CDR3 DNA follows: TGTGCCAGCAGCTTCGGCGGCTACGAGCAGTACTTC. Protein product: CASSFGGYEQYF. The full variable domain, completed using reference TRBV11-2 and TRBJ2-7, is EAGVAQSPRYKIIEKRQSVAFWCNPISGHATLYWYQQILGQGPKLLIQFQNNGVVDDSQLPKDRFSAERLKGVDSTLKIQPAKLEDSAVYLCASSFGGYEQYFGPGTRLTVT.

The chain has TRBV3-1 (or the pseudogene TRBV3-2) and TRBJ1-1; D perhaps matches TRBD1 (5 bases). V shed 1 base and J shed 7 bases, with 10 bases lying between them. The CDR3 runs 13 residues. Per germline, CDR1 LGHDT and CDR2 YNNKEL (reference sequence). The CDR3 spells CASSQGSRGEAFF. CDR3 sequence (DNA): TGTGCCAGCAGCCAAGGTAGTAGGGGTGAAGCTTTCTTT.

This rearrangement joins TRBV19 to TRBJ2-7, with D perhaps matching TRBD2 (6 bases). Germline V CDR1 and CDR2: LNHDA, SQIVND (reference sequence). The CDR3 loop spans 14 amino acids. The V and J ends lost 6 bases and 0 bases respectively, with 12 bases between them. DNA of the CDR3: TGTGCCAGTAGGCCGGCGGGGTCCTCCTACGAGCAGTACTTC. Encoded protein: CASRPAGSSYEQYF.

CDR3 sequence: CASSLGGPTEQYF. The CDR3 DNA reads TGTGCCAGCAGTTTAGGGGGCCCCACGGAGCAGTACTTC. The chain has TRBV12-3 or TRBV12-4 and TRBJ2-7, with D perhaps TRBD1 (5 bases). Trimming cost V 1 base and J 7 bases, with 11 bases left between them. This CDR3 region has 13 residues.

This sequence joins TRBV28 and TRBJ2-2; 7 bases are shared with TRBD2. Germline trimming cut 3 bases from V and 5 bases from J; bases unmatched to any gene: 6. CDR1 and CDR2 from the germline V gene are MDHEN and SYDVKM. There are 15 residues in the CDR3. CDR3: CASSFGGGRTGELFF. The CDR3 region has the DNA TGTGCCAGCAGTTTCGGGGGAGGGAGGACCGGGGAGCTGTTTTTT.

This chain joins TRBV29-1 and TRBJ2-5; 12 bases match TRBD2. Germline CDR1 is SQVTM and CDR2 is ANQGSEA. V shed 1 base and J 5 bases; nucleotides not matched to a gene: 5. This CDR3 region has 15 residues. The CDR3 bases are TGCAGCGTTGAAGGGACTAGCGGGGTTGGGGAGACCCAGTACTTC. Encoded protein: CSVEGTSGVGETQYF.

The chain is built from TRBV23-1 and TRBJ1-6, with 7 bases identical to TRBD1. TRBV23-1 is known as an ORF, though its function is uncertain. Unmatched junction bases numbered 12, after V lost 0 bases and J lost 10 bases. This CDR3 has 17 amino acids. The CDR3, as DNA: TGCGCCAGCAGTCAATCGCCCGACAGGGCTATGTCGTCACCCCTCCACTTT. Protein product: CASSQSPDRAMSSPLHF.

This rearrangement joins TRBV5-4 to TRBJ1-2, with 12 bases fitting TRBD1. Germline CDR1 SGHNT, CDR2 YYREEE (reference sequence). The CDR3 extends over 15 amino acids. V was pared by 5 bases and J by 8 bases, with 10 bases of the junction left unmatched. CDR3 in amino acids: CASSVPGQGAGGYTF. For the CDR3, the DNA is TGTGCCAGCAGTGTTCCGGGACAGGGGGCGGGAGGCTACACCTTC.

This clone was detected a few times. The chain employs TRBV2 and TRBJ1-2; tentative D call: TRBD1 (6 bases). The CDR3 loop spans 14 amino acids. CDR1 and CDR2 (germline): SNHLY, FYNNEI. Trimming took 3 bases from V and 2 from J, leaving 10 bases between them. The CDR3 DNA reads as TGTGCCAGCAGTGACAGGGGAAGGAACTATGGCTACACCTTC. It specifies CASSDRGRNYGYTF.

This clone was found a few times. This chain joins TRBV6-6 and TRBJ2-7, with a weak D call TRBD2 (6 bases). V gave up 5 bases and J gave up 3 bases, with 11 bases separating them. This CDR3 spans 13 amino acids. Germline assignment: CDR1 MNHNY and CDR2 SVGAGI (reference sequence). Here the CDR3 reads CASSRSGVYEQYF. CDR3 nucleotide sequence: TGTGCCAGCAGTCGCTCGGGAGTCTACGAGCAGTACTTC.

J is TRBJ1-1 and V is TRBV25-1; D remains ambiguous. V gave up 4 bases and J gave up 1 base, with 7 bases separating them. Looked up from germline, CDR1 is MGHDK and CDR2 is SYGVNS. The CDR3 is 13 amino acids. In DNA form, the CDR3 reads TGTGCCAGCAGTGTTGGGAGGAACACTGAAGCTTTCTTT. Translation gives CASSVGRNTEAFF. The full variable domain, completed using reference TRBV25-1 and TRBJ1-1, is EADIYQTPRYLVIGTGKKITLECSQTMGHDKMYWYQQDPGMELHLIHYSYGVNSTEKGDLSSESTVSRIRTEHFPLTLESARPSHTSQYLCASSVGRNTEAFFGQGTRLTVV.

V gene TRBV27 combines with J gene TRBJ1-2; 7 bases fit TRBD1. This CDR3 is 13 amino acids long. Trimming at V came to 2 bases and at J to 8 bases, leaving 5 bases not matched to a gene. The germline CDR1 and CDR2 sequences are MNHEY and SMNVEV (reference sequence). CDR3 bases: TGTGCCAGCAGTTTAGACAGGGCTGGCGGCTACACCTTC. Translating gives CASSLDRAGGYTF.

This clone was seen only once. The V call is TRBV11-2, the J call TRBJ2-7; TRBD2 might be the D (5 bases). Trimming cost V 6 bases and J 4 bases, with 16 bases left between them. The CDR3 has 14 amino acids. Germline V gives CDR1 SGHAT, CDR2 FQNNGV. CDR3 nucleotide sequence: TGTGCCAGCAGTAGAGCCCCGGGCGGGTACGAGCAGTACTTC. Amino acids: CASSRAPGGYEQYF.

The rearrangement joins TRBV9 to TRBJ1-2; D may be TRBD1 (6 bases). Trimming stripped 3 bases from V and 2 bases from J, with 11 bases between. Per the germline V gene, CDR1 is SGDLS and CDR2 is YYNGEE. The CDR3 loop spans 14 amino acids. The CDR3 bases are TGTGCCAGCAGCGGCCCGGACAGAAACTATGGCTACACCTTC. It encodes CASSGPDRNYGYTF.

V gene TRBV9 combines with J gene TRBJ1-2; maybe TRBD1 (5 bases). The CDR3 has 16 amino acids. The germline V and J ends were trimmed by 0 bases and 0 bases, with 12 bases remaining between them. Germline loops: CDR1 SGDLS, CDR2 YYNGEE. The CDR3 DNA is TGTGCCAGCAGCGTAGGGGGCGGCACGGCTAACTATGGCTACACCTTC. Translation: CASSVGGGTANYGYTF.

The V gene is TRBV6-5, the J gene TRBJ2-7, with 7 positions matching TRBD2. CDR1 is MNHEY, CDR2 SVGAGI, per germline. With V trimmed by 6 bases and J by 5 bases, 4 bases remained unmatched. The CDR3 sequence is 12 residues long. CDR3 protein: CASSRTSNEQYF. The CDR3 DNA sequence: TGTGCCAGCAGCCGGACTAGTAACGAGCAGTACTTC.

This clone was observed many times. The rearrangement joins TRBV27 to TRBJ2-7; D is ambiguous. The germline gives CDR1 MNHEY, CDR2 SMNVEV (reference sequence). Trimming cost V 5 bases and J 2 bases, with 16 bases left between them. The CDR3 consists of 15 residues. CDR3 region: CASSPRGGSAYEQYF. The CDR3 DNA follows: TGTGCCAGCAGTCCCCGAGGCGGTTCCGCCTACGAGCAGTACTTC.

The CDR3 is CASSLGQGEAFF. The CDR3 region has the DNA TGTGCCAGCAGTTTAGGACAGGGTGAAGCTTTCTTT. The chain links TRBV28 to TRBJ1-1, with 8 positions matching TRBD1. The CDR3 contains 12 residues. Germline CDR1 and CDR2: MDHEN and SYDVKM. Trimming at V came to 2 bases and at J to 7 bases, leaving 0 bases not matched to a gene.

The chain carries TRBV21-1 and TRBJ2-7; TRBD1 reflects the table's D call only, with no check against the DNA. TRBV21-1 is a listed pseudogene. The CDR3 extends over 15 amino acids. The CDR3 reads CASTEDRADSYEQYF. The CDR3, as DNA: TGTGCCAGCACTGAGGACAGGGCGGATTCCTACGAGCAGTACTTC.

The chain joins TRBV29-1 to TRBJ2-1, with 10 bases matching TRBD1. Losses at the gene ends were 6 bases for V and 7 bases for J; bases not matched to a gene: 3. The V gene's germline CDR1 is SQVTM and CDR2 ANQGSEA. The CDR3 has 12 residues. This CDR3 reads CSVLGQGNEQFF. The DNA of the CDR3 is TGCAGCGTCCTGGGACAGGGGAATGAGCAGTTCTTC.